The present TCR beta chain was sequenced within a study of OX40 agonist ivuxolimab in advanced cancers. This table comes from immunoSEQ multiplex PCR, and its TCRdb copy is limited to in-frame clones, with some not included. The data hold about 41,000 clones, with about 87% observed a single time. V lost 5 bases and J lost 0, with 13 bases in between. Per the germline V gene, CDR1 is SEHNR and CDR2 is FQNEAQ (reference sequence). The CDR3 contains 15 residues. This sequence originates from an adult with an advanced solid tumor such as melanoma, head and neck, liver or kidney cancer. The input for sequencing was CD4+ or CD8+ T cells sorted from blood, taken in a trial of the OX40 agonist ivuxolimab. The chain has TRBV7-9 and TRBJ2-5; D call uncertain. This CDR3 reads CASSPVPPYQETQYF. CDR3 DNA: TGTGCCAGCAGCCCTGTACCACCGTACCAAGAGACCCAGTACTTC.